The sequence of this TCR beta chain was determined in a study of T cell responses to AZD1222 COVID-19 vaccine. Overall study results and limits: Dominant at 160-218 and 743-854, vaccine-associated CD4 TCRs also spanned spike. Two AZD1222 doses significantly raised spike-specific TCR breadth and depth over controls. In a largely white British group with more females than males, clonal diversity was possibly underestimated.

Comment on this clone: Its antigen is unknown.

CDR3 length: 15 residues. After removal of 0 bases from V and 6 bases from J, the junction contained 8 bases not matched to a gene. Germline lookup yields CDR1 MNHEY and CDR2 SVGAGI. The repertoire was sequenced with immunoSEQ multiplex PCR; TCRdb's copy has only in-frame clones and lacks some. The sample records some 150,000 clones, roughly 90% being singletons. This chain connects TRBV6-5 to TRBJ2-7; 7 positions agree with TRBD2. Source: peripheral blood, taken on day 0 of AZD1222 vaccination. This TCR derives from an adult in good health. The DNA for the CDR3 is TGTGCCAGCAGTTACTCATCAGCCCGGGGGGTCGAGCAGTACTTC. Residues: CASSYSSARGVEQYF.